The 8 T cell receptor beta chains given below trace back to one sample, sequenced in a study of response to subunit inactivated influenza vaccine. TCRdb reprocessed the RT-PCR reads with MiXCR, giving one entry per CDR3 protein. The data show a few hundred thousand distinct CDR3 sequences, roughly 22% seen once. The sequenced sample was PBMCs from blood, obtained approximately 20 months after vaccination. The receptors originated from a man aged 45 to 70 who received an inactivated influenza vaccine.

The CDR3 DNA is TGTGCCAGCAGTCCTACAGGGGGACATGGTGGCTACACCTTC. It codes for CASSPTGGHGGYTF. J is TRBJ1-2 and V is TRBV6-4, with TRBD1 matching over 8 bases. CDR1 MRHNA and CDR2 SNTAGT come from the germline V gene. Trimming cost V 5 bases and J 7 bases; bases outside gene matches: 9. There are 14 residues in the CDR3.

V usage is TRBV12-3 or TRBV12-4 and J usage is TRBJ2-2; tentative D call: TRBD1 (6 bases). Trimming took 6 bases from V and 5 from J, leaving 31 bases between them. The CDR3 sequence is 20 residues long. For the CDR3, the DNA is TGTGCCAGCAGCGAATTTGGGGGCCTCTCTCTAGGGGGTCGAACCGGGGAGCTGTTTTTT. It yields the protein CASSEFGGLSLGGRTGELFF.

The chain has TRBV4-1 and TRBJ2-5; no reliable D call. The CDR3 is 13 amino acids. V lost 1 base and J lost 5, with 8 bases in between. CDR1 is MGHRA, CDR2 YSYEKL, per germline. The CDR3 coding sequence is TGCGCCAGCAGCCAAGCAGTTTCGGAGACCCAGTACTTC. It translates to CASSQAVSETQYF.

In its sample, this clonotype was seen a few times. V usage is TRBV4-1 and J usage is TRBJ2-3; tentative D call: TRBD1 (5 bases). The V end lost 7 bases, the J end lost 2 bases, and 16 bases lay between the germline ends. The CDR3 is made up of 15 amino acids. Per the germline V gene, CDR1 is MGHRA and CDR2 is YSYEKL. The CDR3 DNA reads TGCGCCAGCACGGACACTCGCAACCCCACAGATACGCAGTATTTT. Its translation is CASTDTRNPTDTQYF.

The V and J genes are TRBV7-9 and TRBJ2-7; 8 nucleotides agree with TRBD1. Germline CDR1 reads SEHNR; CDR2 reads FQNEAQ (reference sequence). This CDR3 has 17 amino acids. Unmatched junction bases numbered 10, after V lost 1 base and J lost 2 bases. Written as DNA, the CDR3 is TGTGCCAGCAGCTTAGGCCTCCGACAGGGGCCACCCTACGAGCAGTACTTC. Encoded protein: CASSLGLRQGPPYEQYF.

This clonotype was found many times. This chain joins TRBV27 and TRBJ1-5, with 10 bases aligning to TRBD1. CDR1 and CDR2 from the germline V gene are MNHEY and SMNVEV (reference sequence). This CDR3 region has 14 residues. Trimming took 5 bases from V and 6 from J; bases not matched to a gene: 4. CDR3 sequence reads: CASSRQGAGQPQHF. CDR3 in DNA: TGTGCCAGCAGTAGACAGGGGGCCGGTCAGCCCCAGCATTTT.

A few counts support this clonotype. In DNA, the CDR3 is TGCGCCAGCAGCTTGGGGGCATGGGATGGCTACACCTTC. Residues: CASSLGAWDGYTF. The gene calls are TRBV5-1 and TRBJ1-2; no definite D call. The CDR3 spans 13 residues. The germline V gene encodes CDR1 SGHRS and CDR2 YFSETQ. V was pared by 0 bases and J by 6 bases, with 9 bases between.

The rearrangement uses TRBV7-6 and TRBJ2-1, with 15 bases that match TRBD2. CDR1 and CDR2 (germline): SGHVS, FNYEAQ. CDR3 length equals 16 residues. J was trimmed by 6 bases and V by 4 bases; bases with no gene match: 4. The CDR3 DNA reads TGTGCCAGCAGCTCGGGACTAGCGGGGGGTGGCAATGAGCAGTTCTTC. This translates into CASSSGLAGGGNEQFF.